A single sample is the source of the 27 T cell receptor beta chains below, sequenced in a study of control samples from healthy donors and cancer patients. Here immunoSEQ multiplex PCR was the method, and the copy in TCRdb shows in-frame clones only, minus some. The sample holds about 81,000 clones, around 94% seen once. The sequenced material came from blood. These receptor sequences come from a woman between 18 and 30 years old in good health.

This chain links TRBV7-2 with TRBJ1-3, with a possible D match to TRBD1 (6 bases). V lost 2 bases and J lost 4, with 12 bases in between. The length of the CDR3 is 15 residues. The germline V gene has CDR1 SGHTA and CDR2 FQGNSA. CDR3 sequence (DNA): TGTGCCAGCAGCTTAACCCGGGACATCGGAAACACCATATATTTT. It specifies CASSLTRDIGNTIYF.

The chain links TRBV5-1 to TRBJ2-5; D unclear. The CDR3 is 13 amino acids. V was trimmed by 1 base and J by 0 bases, leaving 4 bases between them. Per the germline V gene, CDR1 is SGHRS and CDR2 is YFSETQ. CDR3 amino acids: CASSLRDQETQYF. The CDR3 nucleotides are TGCGCCAGCAGCTTGCGGGACCAAGAGACCCAGTACTTC.

The chain recombines TRBV6-5 with TRBJ1-5, with D possibly being TRBD1 (5 bases). Germline V gives CDR1 MNHEY, CDR2 SVGAGI. V was clipped by 10 bases and J by 1 base, with 14 bases between them. The CDR3 length is 14 residues. The CDR3 sequence is CATPGPGSNQPQHF. As DNA, the CDR3 is TGTGCCACCCCTGGACCAGGGAGCAATCAGCCCCAGCATTTT.

This clone has a single count. This chain joins TRBV11-2 and TRBJ1-6; D remains ambiguous. CDR3 size: 15 residues. With 2 bases removed from V and 7 bases from J, the gap between germline ends came to 12 bases. The germline V gene encodes CDR1 SGHAT and CDR2 FQNNGV. This chain's CDR3 is CASSLMAARNSPLHF. The CDR3 DNA reads as TGTGCCAGCAGCTTAATGGCGGCTCGAAATTCACCCCTCCACTTT.

The J gene is TRBJ2-7, the V gene TRBV3-1 (or the pseudogene TRBV3-2); 7 bases fit TRBD2. This CDR3 has 13 amino acids. Germline V CDR1 and CDR2: LGHDT, YNNKEL (reference sequence). J gave up 6 bases and V 1 base, and 3 bases lay outside the gene matches. The CDR3 DNA follows: TGTGCCAGCAGCCAAGGGACTAGAGGCGAGCAGTACTTC. Its protein is CASSQGTRGEQYF.

This chain joins TRBV9 and TRBJ2-5; no clear D. V was shortened by 0 bases and J by 5 bases, with 11 bases between the two germline ends. Germline values: CDR1 SGDLS, CDR2 YYNGEE. This CDR3 comprises 14 residues. Written as DNA, the CDR3 is TGTGCCAGCAGCGTAGACGGAGAATCGGAGACCCAGTACTTC. It encodes CASSVDGESETQYF.

The chain is built from TRBV2 and TRBJ1-5; TRBD1 is a possible D gene (6 bases). Trimming cost V 2 bases and J 2 bases, with 13 bases left between them. This CDR3 has 16 amino acids. Germline assignment: CDR1 SNHLY and CDR2 FYNNEI. This CDR3 is CASSEQGISRNQPQHF. In DNA, the CDR3 is TGTGCCAGCAGTGAACAGGGGATTTCGCGCAATCAGCCCCAGCATTTT.

Here the CDR3 reads CSAMTAYNEQFF. The CDR3 DNA reads as TGCAGCGCCATGACAGCATACAATGAGCAGTTCTTC. The chain uses TRBV29-1 and TRBJ2-1; D is perhaps TRBD1 (5 bases). This CDR3 comprises 12 residues. V was shortened by 7 bases and J by 4 bases, with 11 bases between the two germline ends. In germline, CDR1 is SQVTM, CDR2 ANQGSEA.

This chain joins TRBV12-5 and TRBJ2-3; D uncertain. The germline CDR1 and CDR2 sequences are LGHNT and FRNRAP. Trimming removed 1 base at V and 5 bases at J, with 10 bases between. This CDR3 has 14 amino acids. The CDR3 DNA follows: TGTGCTAGTGGTTTGGAGGCGAGGAAAGATACGCAGTATTTT. This translates into CASGLEARKDTQYF.

DNA for the CDR3: TGTGCCAGCAGTTTCCAGACTAGCGGGAGAGAGGCCGGGGAGCTGTTTTTT. It encodes CASSFQTSGREAGELFF. The J gene is TRBJ2-2, the V gene TRBV27, with TRBD2 matching over 12 bases. CDR3 length: 17 amino acids. Losses at the gene ends were 3 bases for V and 6 bases for J; bases not matched to a gene: 8. CDR1 and CDR2 from the germline V gene are MNHEY and SMNVEV (reference sequence).

The chain links TRBV28 to TRBJ1-2; D gene ambiguous. This CDR3 region has 16 residues. Germline-derived CDR1 and CDR2 are MDHEN and SYDVKM. Trimming shortened V by 8 bases and J by 5 bases, and 24 bases separated the two germline ends. As DNA, the CDR3 is TGTGCCAGCTTTCCTTTCCGACTCAGCGGAGCGTATGGCTACACCTTC. It encodes CASFPFRLSGAYGYTF.

Only one count was recorded for this clone. The chain has TRBV6-5 and TRBJ1-1, with 7 nucleotides matching TRBD1. Germline V gene lookup returns CDR1 MNHEY and CDR2 SVGAGI. J was trimmed by 4 bases and V by 5 bases; bases with no gene match: 10. The CDR3 has 15 amino acids. The CDR3 loop is CASSRYRGLVTEAFF. CDR3 DNA: TGTGCCAGCAGTCGGTACAGGGGTTTGGTCACTGAAGCTTTCTTT.

This chain joins TRBV7-3 and TRBJ2-1, with D tentatively TRBD1 or TRBD2 (6 bases each). Germline values: CDR1 SGHTA, CDR2 FQGTGA. V dropped 3 bases and J dropped 9 bases, with 18 bases sitting between them. The CDR3 is 15 residues long. The CDR3 loop reads CASSFLRGTQSEQFF. In nucleotides, the CDR3 is TGTGCCAGCAGCTTCCTTAGGGGGACTCAATCTGAGCAGTTCTTC.

Only one count was recorded for this clone. This chain uses TRBV7-6 with TRBJ2-5; D may match TRBD1 or TRBD2 (5 bases each). The CDR3 totals 14 residues. V lost 5 bases, J lost 5 bases, and 15 bases lay in between. CDR1 and CDR2 from the germline V gene are SGHVS and FNYEAQ. In nucleotides, the CDR3 is TGTGCCAGCAGCCCGAGGGGACCCCGGGAGACCCAGTACTTC. Its protein is CASSPRGPRETQYF.

V and J are TRBV20-1 and TRBJ1-1, with D unresolved. Trimming cost V 5 bases and J 2 bases, with 3 bases left between them. The CDR3 runs 10 residues. CDR1 and CDR2 from the germline V gene are DFQATT and SNEGSKA (reference sequence). In DNA, the CDR3 is TGCAGTGCTCCAAACACTGAAGCTTTCTTT. This gives the protein CSAPNTEAFF.

The chain recombines TRBV6-2 or TRBV6-3 with TRBJ2-1; no clear D. The CDR3 runs 12 residues. V lost 0 bases to trimming and J lost 14 bases, with 11 bases between them. The V gene's germline CDR1 is MNHEY and CDR2 SVGEGT. The DNA of the CDR3 is TGTGCCAGCAGTTACTCGACGAGTAGCAAGTTCTTC. Encoded protein: CASSYSTSSKFF.

The J gene is TRBJ1-2, the V gene TRBV28; TRBD1 matches 7 bases. J lost 0 bases, V lost 1 base, and 5 bases had no gene match. CDR1 MDHEN and CDR2 SYDVKM come from the germline V gene. This CDR3 spans 16 amino acids. CDR3 DNA sequence: TGTGCCAGCAGTTTATTATCAGGGGGATCTAACTATGGCTACACCTTC. This translates into CASSLLSGGSNYGYTF.

V and J are TRBV5-3 and TRBJ2-7, with 10 bases aligning to TRBD2. TRBV5-3 is flagged as an ORF with uncertain function. V was clipped by 2 bases and J by 2 bases; unmatched bases: 10. The CDR3 consists of 17 residues. As DNA, the CDR3 is TGTGCCAGAAGCTTCCCCAGATCAGCGGGGGGGCCCTACGAGCAGTACTTC. Translated: CARSFPRSAGGPYEQYF.

The chain links TRBV19 to TRBJ1-1; D is undetermined. Germline assignment: CDR1 LNHDA and CDR2 SQIVND (reference sequence). Trimming removed 2 bases from V and 5 bases from J, with 12 bases in between. The CDR3 consists of 14 residues. CDR3 nucleotides: TGTGCCAGTAGTATACTTGGGGTGGAGACTGAAGCTTTCTTT. It is translated as CASSILGVETEAFF.

The chain carries TRBV28 and TRBJ2-1; TRBD1 is a possible D gene (6 bases). CDR1 and CDR2 (germline): MDHEN, SYDVKM. The CDR3 consists of 15 residues. The germline V and J ends were trimmed by 3 bases and 2 bases, with 11 bases remaining between them. CDR3 DNA: TGTGCCAGCAGTTTCTCCAGGGGCACCTACAATGAGCAGTTCTTC. Translation: CASSFSRGTYNEQFF.

This clone was found a few times. The chain uses TRBV18 and TRBJ2-1, with D perhaps being TRBD1 or TRBD2 (5 bases each). The germline V gene encodes CDR1 KGHSH and CDR2 LQKENI. V was pared by 0 bases and J by 3 bases, with 6 bases between. The CDR3 is 14 residues long. Written as DNA, the CDR3 is TGTGCCAGCTCACCACCGGGGGACTACAATGAGCAGTTCTTC. Its translation: CASSPPGDYNEQFF.

The chain joins TRBV27 to TRBJ2-7; D uncertain. V was trimmed by 3 bases and J by 2 bases, leaving 14 bases between them. The CDR3 is 15 residues long. Germline V gene sequence: CDR1 MNHEY, CDR2 SMNVEV (reference sequence). CDR3 residues: CASSFFWSPTYEQYF. The DNA for the CDR3 is TGTGCCAGCAGTTTTTTTTGGTCCCCGACCTACGAGCAGTACTTC.

The gene calls are TRBV11-1 and TRBJ1-2; D gene ambiguous. Trimming cost V 1 base and J 4 bases, with 7 bases left between them. CDR1 SGHAT and CDR2 FQDESV come from the germline V gene (reference sequence). The CDR3 is made up of 13 amino acids. The CDR3 DNA sequence: TGTGCCAGCAGCTTAGACGCCGGCTATGGCTACACCTTC. It specifies CASSLDAGYGYTF.

The chain joins TRBV4-3 to TRBJ1-1; D is uncertain. CDR1 is LGHNA, CDR2 YSLEER, per germline. The CDR3 length is 15 residues. Trimming left V 1 base short and J 4 bases short, with 13 bases between. CDR3 protein: CASSQGPGLGTEAFF. In DNA form, the CDR3 reads TGCGCCAGCAGCCAAGGTCCAGGTTTGGGCACTGAAGCTTTCTTT.

This clone came up once. This sequence joins TRBV25-1 and TRBJ2-1, with 9 bases aligning to TRBD2. Germline values: CDR1 MGHDK, CDR2 SYGVNS. CDR3 size: 12 residues. V shed 6 bases and J 14 bases; nucleotides not matched to a gene: 8. CDR3 nucleotide sequence: TGTGCCAGCAGCGGCGGGGGGGCCTTCGAGTTCTTC. Translated: CASSGGGAFEFF.

This clone has just one count. The chain has TRBV7-8 and TRBJ2-1; TRBD1 agrees at 8 bases. V lost 6 bases to trimming and J lost 7 bases; unmatched junction nucleotides: 8. The CDR3 contains 14 residues. Looked up from germline, CDR1 is SGHVS and CDR2 is FQNEAQ. In nucleotides, the CDR3 is TGTGCCAGCAGGGAAAGGACAGGGAAGAATGAGCAGTTCTTC. Its translation is CASRERTGKNEQFF.

The chain carries TRBV9 and TRBJ2-7, with unresolved D. Germline V gene sequence: CDR1 SGDLS, CDR2 YYNGEE. V lost 0 bases, J lost 3 bases, and 13 bases lay in between. This CDR3 region has 15 residues. CDR3 protein: CASSVDSSRIYEQYF. In DNA form, the CDR3 reads TGTGCCAGCAGCGTAGACTCTAGTCGGATCTACGAGCAGTACTTC. The full variable domain, rest sourced from reference TRBV9 and TRBJ2-7, is DSGVTQTPKHLITATGQRVTLRCSPRSGDLSVYWYQQSLDQGLQFLIQYYNGEERAKGNILERFSAQQFPDLHSELNLSSLELGDSALYFCASSVDSSRIYEQYFGPGTRLTVT.